The subject of this entry is one T cell receptor (beta chain). V shed 7 bases and J shed 0 bases, with 15 bases lying between them. The CDR3 contains 15 residues. CDR1 and CDR2 from the germline V gene are LNHDA and SQIVND (reference sequence). TCRdb keeps only in-frame clones here, not all; method: immunoSEQ multiplex PCR. The profile shows approximately 88,000 clones, approximately 87% of them singletons. This specimen belongs to a study of blood T cell repertoires in COVID-19. This chain links TRBV19 with TRBJ1-1; D is possibly TRBD1 (6 bases). The sequence was collected from a woman in her 70s with acute or convalescent COVID-19. Sequencing input: peripheral blood. CDR3 sequence reads: CASIRGGLMNTEAFF. For the CDR3, the DNA is TGTGCCAGTATTAGAGGGGGATTAATGAACACTGAAGCTTTCTTT. Drawing the rest from reference TRBV19 and TRBJ1-1, the complete variable domain is DGGITQSPKYLFRKEGQNVTLSCEQNLNHDAMYWYRQDPGQGLRLIYYSQIVNDFQKGDIAEGYSVSREKKESFPLTVTSAQKNPTAFYLCASIRGGLMNTEAFFGQGTRLTVV.